This T cell receptor beta chain was identified in a study of healthy donors' naive CD4 and CD8 T cells. Notes on the study in general: Negatively charged CDR3s marked CD8+ lineage; positively charged CDR3s marked CD4+ lineage.

Starting from around 470 ng of total RNA, TCR libraries were made with linear amplification. In TCRdb, the reads were re-called with MiXCR into one record per CDR3 protein. The data contain some 190,000 distinct CDR3 sequences, 65% to 80% of them singletons. This clonotype was seen once. Its antigen is undetermined. Between the trimmed V and J ends, which lost 4 bases and 5 bases, there was a span of 18 bases. CDR3 size: 15 residues. Germline CDR1 MNHEY, CDR2 SVGAGI. CD4+CD8-CD45RO-CD45RA+ cells were naive CD4+; CD8+CD4-CD45RA+CD27bright cells were naive CD8+. The TCR was taken from a pool of human donors in good health; the sample pools cells from several healthy donors. Material: naive CD4+ and CD8+ T cells sorted from blood, pooled from several donors. The V and J genes are TRBV6-5 and TRBJ2-7; weak D call: TRBD1 (5 bases). The CDR3 protein is CASSLKGWQGDEQYF. The CDR3 DNA sequence: TGTGCCAGCAGTTTAAAGGGTTGGCAGGGCGACGAGCAGTACTTC.